This T cell receptor (beta chain) originates from a study of beta chain features in type 1 diabetes. About the study: The number of sorted cells examined across all samples was some 99,000,000. General observations from the study: The VDJ junctions of type 1 diabetes patients carried fewer insertions and more deletions. Across all four CD4+ subsets, people with type 1 diabetes showed modestly shorter TCRB CDR3s.

The CDR3 is 13 amino acids. CDR1 is GTSNPN, CDR2 SVGIG, per germline (reference sequence). The germline V and J ends were trimmed by 1 base and 14 bases, with 18 bases remaining between them. Expressed TCRB transcripts were sequenced, since all the RNA that had been isolated was reverse transcribed. Using immunoSEQ multiplex PCR, the repertoire was profiled, and TCRdb retains in-frame clones only, with some absent. The data show more than 250,000 clones, approximately 16% seen once. Without exception, sorted populations had purity beyond 95%. As concerns this clone: Its antigen is still unknown.

The chain couples TRBV30 to TRBJ2-1; TRBD2 is a possible D gene (6 bases). This TCR was recovered from a man younger than 35 with type 1 diabetes. Sample: naive CD4+ T cells from blood. CDR3 DNA: TGTGCCTGGAGTGGCGGCCCGGGAGCAAGGGAGTTCTTC. Protein: CAWSGGPGAREFF.